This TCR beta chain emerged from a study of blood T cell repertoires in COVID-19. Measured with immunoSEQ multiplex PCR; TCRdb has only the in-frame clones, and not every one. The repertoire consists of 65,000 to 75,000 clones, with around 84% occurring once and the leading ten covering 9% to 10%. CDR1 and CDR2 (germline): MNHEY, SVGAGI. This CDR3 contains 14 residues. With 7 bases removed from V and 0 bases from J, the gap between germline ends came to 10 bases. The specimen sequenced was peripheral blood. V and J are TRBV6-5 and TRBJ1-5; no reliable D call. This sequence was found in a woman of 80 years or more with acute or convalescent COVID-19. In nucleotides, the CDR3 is TGTGCCAGCAAGCGGGAGTATAGCAATCAGCCCCAGCATTTT. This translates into CASKREYSNQPQHF.